Below, one T cell receptor beta chain is given with its context. The antigen is not known. CD8 cells regarded as naive lacked CD45RO, were positively chosen for CCR7, and omitted terminally differentiated effector memory CD45RA+ cells. Sequenced by immunoSEQ multiplex PCR; TCRdb stores in-frame clones only, minus some. The sample includes roughly 590,000 clones, nearly 97% seen only once; the top ten take 0.11%. The entry originates in a study of shared clonotypes between healthy human individuals. Findings and limits, study-wide: Relative to memory subsets, naive subsets generally showed larger estimated richness. Owing to a small donor count, the genetic and exposure-history diversity represented was limited.

This CDR3 spans 13 amino acids. V lost 3 bases, J lost 5 bases, and 11 bases lay in between. CDR1 and CDR2 (germline): MDHEN, SYDVKM. What was sequenced was naive CD8+ T cells sorted from blood. The receptor comes from a woman aged 25-40 years in good health. V and J are TRBV28 and TRBJ2-7; D is uncertain. CDR3 loop: CASSFEALHEQYF. DNA for the CDR3: TGTGCCAGCAGTTTTGAGGCCTTACACGAGCAGTACTTC.